This T cell receptor (beta chain) emerged from a study of long-term antiretroviral therapy in people with HIV. Study-level findings and limits: Regardless of time point, clones expanded before ART dominated the repertoire.

Cryopreserved PBMC numbered about 1-10 million per sample before DNA extraction. Runs used v3.0 of the immunoSEQ assay and were done at survey level. Assay used: immunoSEQ multiplex PCR; TCRdb lists only in-frame clones, some missing. The sample has more than 20,000 clones, about 91% seen once. The CDR3 runs 22 residues. Germline V CDR1 and CDR2: SGHVS, FNYEAQ. Unmatched junction bases numbered 25, after V lost 2 bases and J lost 4 bases. This clone has a single count. The target antigen is unknown. The rearrangement joins TRBV7-6 to TRBJ2-3, with 9 bases aligning to TRBD2. Sequenced material: unsorted PBMCs, taken 4.4 years after starting antiretroviral therapy. This sequence was found in a woman aged 50 to 60 with HIV. CDR3 protein: CASSLRLFRGLAGIYVPDTQYF. In DNA, the CDR3 is TGTGCCAGCAGCTTACGTCTATTTCGTGGTCTAGCGGGGATTTATGTCCCAGATACGCAGTATTTT. Full variable domain (rest looked up from reference TRBV7-6 and TRBJ2-3): GAGVSQSPRYKVTKRGQDVALRCDPISGHVSLYWYRQALGQGPEFLTYFNYEAQQDKSGLPNDRFSAERPEGSISTLTIQRTEQRDSAMYRCASSLRLFRGLAGIYVPDTQYFGPGTRLTVL.